Shown below are 15 T cell receptor beta chains from a single sample sequenced in a study of Graves' ophthalmopathy and Graves' hyperthyroidism. The TCR beta CDR3 regions underwent amplification from RNA transcripts. First-round RT-PCR employed HTBI primers, with a second-round multiplex PCR after it. A single record per CDR3 protein comes from TCRdb applying MiXCR to the multiplex PCR reads. The table records more than 550,000 distinct CDR3 sequences, 35% to 50% of them present only once. Sequenced sample: peripheral blood. These TCRs come from an adult man with Graves' ophthalmopathy.

In regard to this clonotype: A much more abundant neighbour one base away suggests this may be a read error. This rearrangement joins TRBV5-1 to TRBJ1-4; 8 bases are shared with TRBD1. This CDR3 has 15 amino acids. The V gene's germline CDR1 is SGHRS and CDR2 YFSETQ. CDR3 region: CASSEGQATNEILFF. The CDR3 DNA follows: TGCGCCAGCAGCGAGGGACAGGCGACGAATGAAATACTGTTTTTT.

As to this clonotype: A much more abundant neighbour one base away suggests this may be a read error. V and J are TRBV2 and TRBJ1-5, with D unresolved. There are 13 residues in the CDR3. CDR1 and CDR2 from the germline V gene are SNHLY and FYNNEI. Trimming shortened V by 7 bases and J by 9 bases, and 16 bases separated the two germline ends. CDR3 loop: CASTWQEGRPQHF. The CDR3 bases are TGTGCCAGCACTTGGCAGGAAGGTCGGCCCCAGCATTTT.

A word on this clonotype: It may be a read error: a sequence one base away is much more abundant. J is TRBJ1-5 and V is TRBV2, with 7 positions matching TRBD1. Germline CDR1 and CDR2: SNHLY and FYNNEI. The trim removed 8 bases at V and 5 bases at J, leaving 6 bases unmatched. This CDR3 has 13 residues. The CDR3 DNA sequence: TGTGCCAGCGATCGGGACAGCGATCAGCCCCAGCATTTT. This codes for CASDRDSDQPQHF.

This chain uses TRBV25-1 with TRBJ1-2, with TRBD1 as a possible D gene (6 bases). Germline V gene lookup returns CDR1 MGHDK and CDR2 SYGVNS. The CDR3 length is 15 residues. Trimming pared 5 bases from V and 3 bases from J, leaving 16 bases between. The CDR3 DNA sequence: TGTGCCAGCAGTTACTCTGGGGGCAAGGACTATGGCTACACCTTC. Its translation: CASSYSGGKDYGYTF.

This clonotype was detected ten times or more. The chain is built from TRBV19 and TRBJ1-1; 7 bases fit TRBD1. The germline CDR1 and CDR2 sequences are LNHDA and SQIVND (reference sequence). V shed 7 bases, J shed 3 bases, and the junction held 8 bases outside the gene matches. CDR3 length equals 14 residues. The DNA for the CDR3 is TGTGCCAGTACCACTACAGGGGCTGACACTGAAGCTTTCTTT. Its translation is CASTTTGADTEAFF. Full variable domain (missing parts from reference TRBV19 and TRBJ1-1): DGGITQSPKYLFRKEGQNVTLSCEQNLNHDAMYWYRQDPGQGLRLIYYSQIVNDFQKGDIAEGYSVSREKKESFPLTVTSAQKNPTAFYLCASTTTGADTEAFFGQGTRLTVV.

The chain is built from TRBV6-2 or TRBV6-3 and TRBJ1-3; D gene unclear. V was pared by 4 bases and J by 4 bases, with 17 bases between. The CDR3 has 16 amino acids. Germline-derived CDR1 and CDR2 are MNHEY and SVGEGT. Here the CDR3 reads CASSFRTPVFGNTIYF. CDR3 nucleotide sequence: TGTGCCAGCAGTTTTCGGACTCCCGTTTTCGGAAACACCATATATTTT.

This chain connects TRBV6-5 to TRBJ2-7, with 7 bases matching TRBD1. CDR3 length: 14 residues. Germline V lookup: CDR1 MNHEY, CDR2 SVGAGI. Unmatched junction bases numbered 7, after V lost 5 bases and J lost 3 bases. CDR3 in DNA: TGTGCCAGCAGTGGGGGACAGAGATACTACGAGCAGTACTTC. Translating gives CASSGGQRYYEQYF.

This clonotype was picked up a small number of times. The V gene is TRBV9, the J gene TRBJ1-2, with TRBD1 as a possible D gene (6 bases). In germline, CDR1 is SGDLS, CDR2 YYNGEE. The V end was cut by 3 bases, the J end by 3 bases, with 21 bases between. CDR3 length equals 17 residues. CDR3 in DNA: TGTGCCAGCAGCGCAGGGAACACAGGGTCTCTAGACTATGGCTACACCTTC. Its protein is CASSAGNTGSLDYGYTF.

This sequence joins TRBV24-1 and TRBJ2-5, with D possibly TRBD2 on 5 matching bases. CDR1 and CDR2 from the germline V gene are KGHDR and SFDVKD. CDR3 length: 16 residues. The V end was cut by 3 bases, the J end by 5 bases, with 18 bases between. In DNA form, the CDR3 reads TGTGCCACCAGTGATCCTCGGGCCCAAGGAGGTGAGACCCAGTACTTC. This codes for CATSDPRAQGGETQYF.

There are a few counts of this clonotype. The chain joins TRBV30 to TRBJ1-1; D is uncertain. This CDR3 has 13 amino acids. The germline gives CDR1 GTSNPN, CDR2 SVGIG (reference sequence). The chain's CDR3 is CASDRGTNTEAFF. CDR3 nucleotides: TGTGCGTCGGACCGGGGAACGAACACTGAAGCTTTCTTT.

The chain carries TRBV6-6 and TRBJ2-7, with no clear D. The CDR3 runs 16 residues. The V gene's germline CDR1 is MNHNY and CDR2 SVGAGI (reference sequence). Trimming shortened V by 5 bases and J by 5 bases, and 22 bases separated the two germline ends. The CDR3 is CASSASIFQDRNEQYF. CDR3 sequence (DNA): TGTGCCAGCAGTGCCTCGATTTTTCAAGACCGTAACGAGCAGTACTTC.

In regard to this clonotype: The missing conserved phenylalanine or tryptophan at the end of this CDR3 makes a read error likely. The DNA is omitted, as the CDR3 cannot be located on it reliably, and the CDR3 follows TCRdb's listing. This chain uses TRBV12-3 or TRBV12-4 with TRBJ2-7; the table's D call TRBD1 went unverified against the DNA. The CDR3 sequence runs 9 residues, both termini included. The chain's CDR3 is CASSLRWRG.

The chain couples TRBV29-1 to TRBJ1-1; D call uncertain. Germline V gene sequence: CDR1 SQVTM, CDR2 ANQGSEA. The CDR3 is 14 residues long. The CDR3 reads CSFFIRGTNTEAFF. Here the CDR3 DNA reads TGCAGTTTCTTCATTCGGGGAACGAACACTGAAGCTTTCTTT.

The rearrangement links TRBV10-3 to TRBJ2-6, with 7 nucleotides matching TRBD1. This CDR3 has 16 residues. J gave up 3 bases and V 5 bases, and 7 bases lay outside the gene matches. CDR1 ENHRY and CDR2 SYGVKD come from the germline V gene. CDR3 protein: CAISSDRNYGANVLTF. CDR3 sequence (DNA): TGTGCCATCAGTTCGGACAGGAACTATGGGGCCAACGTCCTGACTTTC.

The rearrangement uses TRBV4-3 and TRBJ1-1; D may be TRBD1 (5 bases). Germline-derived CDR1 and CDR2 are LGHNA and YSLEER. The germline V and J ends were trimmed by 2 bases and 8 bases, with 18 bases remaining between them. The CDR3 has 15 residues. The CDR3: CASSQSVVGGEEAFF. CDR3 DNA: TGCGCCAGCAGCCAATCCGTTGTGGGGGGGGAGGAAGCTTTCTTT.